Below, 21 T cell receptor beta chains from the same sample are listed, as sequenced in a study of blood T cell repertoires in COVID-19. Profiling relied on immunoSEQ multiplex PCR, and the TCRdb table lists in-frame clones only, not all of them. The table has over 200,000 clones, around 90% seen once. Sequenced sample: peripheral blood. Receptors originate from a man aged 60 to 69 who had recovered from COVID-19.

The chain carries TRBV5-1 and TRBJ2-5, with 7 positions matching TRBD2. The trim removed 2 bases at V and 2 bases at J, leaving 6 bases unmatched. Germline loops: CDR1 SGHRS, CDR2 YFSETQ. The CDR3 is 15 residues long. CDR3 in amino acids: CASSFSAGVQETQYF. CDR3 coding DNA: TGCGCCAGCAGCTTTTCGGCGGGGGTTCAAGAGACCCAGTACTTC.

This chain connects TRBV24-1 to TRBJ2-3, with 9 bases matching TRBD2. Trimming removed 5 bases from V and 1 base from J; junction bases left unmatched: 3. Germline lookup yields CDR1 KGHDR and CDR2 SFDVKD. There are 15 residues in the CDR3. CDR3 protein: CATSVASGGTDTQYF. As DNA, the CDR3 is TGTGCCACCAGTGTGGCTAGCGGGGGCACAGATACGCAGTATTTT.

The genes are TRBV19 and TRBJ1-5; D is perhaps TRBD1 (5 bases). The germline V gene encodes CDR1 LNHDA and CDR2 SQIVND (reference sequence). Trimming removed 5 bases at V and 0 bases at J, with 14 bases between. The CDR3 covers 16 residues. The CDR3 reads CASSERQFFSNQPQHF. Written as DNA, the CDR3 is TGTGCCAGTAGTGAGCGACAGTTCTTTAGCAATCAGCCCCAGCATTTT. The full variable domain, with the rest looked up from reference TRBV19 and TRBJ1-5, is DGGITQSPKYLFRKEGQNVTLSCEQNLNHDAMYWYRQDPGQGLRLIYYSQIVNDFQKGDIAEGYSVSREKKESFPLTVTSAQKNPTAFYLCASSERQFFSNQPQHFGDGTRLSIL.

CDR3 coding DNA: TGTGCCTGGAGTGTCCTACGGAGCTCCTACAATGAGCAGTTCTTC. Its translation: CAWSVLRSSYNEQFF. V and J are TRBV30 and TRBJ2-1; no clear D. Between the trimmed V and J ends, which lost 0 bases and 0 bases, there was a span of 9 bases. Germline values: CDR1 GTSNPN, CDR2 SVGIG (reference sequence). The CDR3 contains 15 residues.

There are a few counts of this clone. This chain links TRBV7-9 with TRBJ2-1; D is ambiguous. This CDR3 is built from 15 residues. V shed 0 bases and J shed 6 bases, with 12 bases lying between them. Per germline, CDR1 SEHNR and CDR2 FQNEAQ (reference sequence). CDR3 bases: TGTGCCAGCAGCTTAGCCCAGTACGGAGCCAATGAGCAGTTCTTC. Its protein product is CASSLAQYGANEQFF. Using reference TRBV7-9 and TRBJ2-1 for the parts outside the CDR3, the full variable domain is DTGVSQNPRHKITKRGQNVTFRCDPISEHNRLYWYRQTLGQGPEFLTYFQNEAQLEKSRLLSDRFSAERPKGSFSTLEIQRTEQGDSAMYLCASSLAQYGANEQFFGPGTRLTVL.

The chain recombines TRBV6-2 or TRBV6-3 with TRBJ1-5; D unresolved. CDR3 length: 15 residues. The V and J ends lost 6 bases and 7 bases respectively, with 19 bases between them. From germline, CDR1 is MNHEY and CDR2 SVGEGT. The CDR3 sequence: CASSSASGVYQPQHF. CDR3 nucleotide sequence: TGTGCCAGCAGCTCCGCTTCGGGAGTCTACCAGCCCCAGCATTTT.

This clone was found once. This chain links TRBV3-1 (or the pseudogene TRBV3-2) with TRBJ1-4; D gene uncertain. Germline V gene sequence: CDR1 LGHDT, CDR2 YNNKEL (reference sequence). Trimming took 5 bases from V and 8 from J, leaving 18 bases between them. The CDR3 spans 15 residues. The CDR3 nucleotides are TGTGCCAGCAGCATCCTGCGGGCCAAAGGAGAAAAACTGTTTTTT. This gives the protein CASSILRAKGEKLFF.

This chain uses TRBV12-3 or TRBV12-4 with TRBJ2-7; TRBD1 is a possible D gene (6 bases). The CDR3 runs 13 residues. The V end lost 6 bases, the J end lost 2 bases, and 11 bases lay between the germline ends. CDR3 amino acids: CASSTRTAYEQYF. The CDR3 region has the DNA TGTGCCAGCAGCACCAGGACAGCCTACGAGCAGTACTTC.

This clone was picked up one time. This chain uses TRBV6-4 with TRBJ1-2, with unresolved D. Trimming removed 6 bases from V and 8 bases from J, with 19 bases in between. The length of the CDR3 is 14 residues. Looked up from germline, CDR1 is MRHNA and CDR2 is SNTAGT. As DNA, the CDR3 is TGTGCCAGCAGCGAGGGATCGGCCGCCCGGGGCTACACCTTC. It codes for CASSEGSAARGYTF.

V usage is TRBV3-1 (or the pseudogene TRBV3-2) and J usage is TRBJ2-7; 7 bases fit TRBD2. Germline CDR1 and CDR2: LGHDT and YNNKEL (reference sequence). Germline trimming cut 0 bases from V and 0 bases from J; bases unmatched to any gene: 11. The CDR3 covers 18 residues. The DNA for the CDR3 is TGTGCCAGCAGCCAAGATGCGTCTAACGGGAGGAGCTCCTACGAGCAGTACTTC. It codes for CASSQDASNGRSSYEQYF.

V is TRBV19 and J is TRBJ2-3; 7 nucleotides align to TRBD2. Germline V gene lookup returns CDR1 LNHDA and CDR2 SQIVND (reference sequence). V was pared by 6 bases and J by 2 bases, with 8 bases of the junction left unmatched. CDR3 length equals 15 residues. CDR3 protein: CASRLLAQNTDTQYF. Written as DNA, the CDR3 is TGTGCCAGTAGACTACTAGCGCAGAACACAGATACGCAGTATTTT.

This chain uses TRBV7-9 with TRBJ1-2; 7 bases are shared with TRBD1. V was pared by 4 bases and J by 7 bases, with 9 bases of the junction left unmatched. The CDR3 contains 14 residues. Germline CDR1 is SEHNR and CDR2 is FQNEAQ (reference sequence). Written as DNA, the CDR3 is TGTGCCAGCAGCTCCCGACAGGGAGAGCCTGGCTACACCTTC. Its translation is CASSSRQGEPGYTF.

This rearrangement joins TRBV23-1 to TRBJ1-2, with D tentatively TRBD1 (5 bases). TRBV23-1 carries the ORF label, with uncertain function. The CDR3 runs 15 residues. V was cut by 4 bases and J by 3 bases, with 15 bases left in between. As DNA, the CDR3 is TGCGCCAGCAGTCCTGGGGCCAGTAAGGACTATGGCTACACCTTC. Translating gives CASSPGASKDYGYTF.

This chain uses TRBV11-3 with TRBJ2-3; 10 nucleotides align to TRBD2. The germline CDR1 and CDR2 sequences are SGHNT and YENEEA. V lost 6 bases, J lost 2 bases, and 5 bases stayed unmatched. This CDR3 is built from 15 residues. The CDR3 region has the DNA TGTGCCAGCAGTTCCGGGACTAGCGCCACAGATACGCAGTATTTT. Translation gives CASSSGTSATDTQYF.

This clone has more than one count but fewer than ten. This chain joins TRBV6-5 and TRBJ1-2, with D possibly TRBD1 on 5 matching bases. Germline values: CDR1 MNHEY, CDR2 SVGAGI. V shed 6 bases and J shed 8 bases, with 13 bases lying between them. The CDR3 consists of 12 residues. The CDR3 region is CASREKGVGYTF. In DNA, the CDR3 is TGTGCCAGCAGGGAGAAAGGGGTCGGCTACACCTTC.

CDR3 protein: CARGQGGYEQYF. The CDR3 DNA sequence: TGTGCCAGGGGACAGGGGGGCTACGAGCAGTACTTC. The chain is built from TRBV30 and TRBJ2-7; 11 positions agree with TRBD1. V gave up 8 bases and J gave up 3 bases; unmatched junction bases: 3. There are 12 residues in the CDR3. Germline-derived CDR1 and CDR2 are GTSNPN and SVGIG (reference sequence).

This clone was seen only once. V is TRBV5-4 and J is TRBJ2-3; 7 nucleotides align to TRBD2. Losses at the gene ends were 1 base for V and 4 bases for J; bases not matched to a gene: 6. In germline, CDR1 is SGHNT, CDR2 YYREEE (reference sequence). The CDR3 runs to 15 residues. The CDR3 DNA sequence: TGTGCCAGCAGCTTGTCTAGCGGTAGGCCAGATACGCAGTATTTT. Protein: CASSLSSGRPDTQYF.

CDR3 sequence (DNA): TGTGCCAGCAGTTTAGGGGGGGGGCTGTTTTTT. Its translation is CASSLGGGLFF. The chain carries TRBV12-3 or TRBV12-4 and TRBJ1-4; D might be TRBD1 (5 bases). The CDR3 has 11 residues. V lost 1 base to trimming and J lost 14 bases, with 8 bases between them.

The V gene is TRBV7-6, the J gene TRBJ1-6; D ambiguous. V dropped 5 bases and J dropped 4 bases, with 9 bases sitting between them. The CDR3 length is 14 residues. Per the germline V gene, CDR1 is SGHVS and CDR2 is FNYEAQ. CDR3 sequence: CASSPGSYNSPLHF. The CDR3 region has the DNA TGTGCCAGCAGCCCGGGTTCTTATAATTCACCCCTCCACTTT.

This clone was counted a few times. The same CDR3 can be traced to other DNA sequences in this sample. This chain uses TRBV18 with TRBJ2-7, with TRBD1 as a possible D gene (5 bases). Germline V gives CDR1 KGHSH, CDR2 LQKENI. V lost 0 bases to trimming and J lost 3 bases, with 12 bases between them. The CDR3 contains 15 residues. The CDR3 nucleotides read TGTGCCAGCTCACCACCTGGTGGGCAGGGCTACGAGCAGTACTTC. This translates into CASSPPGGQGYEQYF.

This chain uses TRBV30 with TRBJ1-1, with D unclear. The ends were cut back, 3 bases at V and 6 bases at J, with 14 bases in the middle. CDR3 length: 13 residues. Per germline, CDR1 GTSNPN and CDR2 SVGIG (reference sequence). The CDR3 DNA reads TGTGCCTGGAGAGTAGCTGGAGCCCCTGAAGCTTTCTTT. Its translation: CAWRVAGAPEAFF.